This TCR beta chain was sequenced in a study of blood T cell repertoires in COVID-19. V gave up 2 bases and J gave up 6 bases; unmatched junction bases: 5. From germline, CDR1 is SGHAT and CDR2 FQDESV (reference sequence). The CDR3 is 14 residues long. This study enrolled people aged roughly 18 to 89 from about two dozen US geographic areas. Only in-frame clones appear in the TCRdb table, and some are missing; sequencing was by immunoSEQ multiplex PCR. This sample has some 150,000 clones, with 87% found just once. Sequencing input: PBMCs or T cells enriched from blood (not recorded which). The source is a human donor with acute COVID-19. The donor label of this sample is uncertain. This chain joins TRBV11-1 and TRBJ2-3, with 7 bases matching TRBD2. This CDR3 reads CASSLTGGIDTQYF. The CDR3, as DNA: TGTGCCAGCAGCTTAACGGGAGGCATTGATACGCAGTATTTT.